A selection of T cell receptor beta chains follows, all from one sample in a study of shared clonotypes between healthy human individuals. The table came from immunoSEQ multiplex PCR; TCRdb's copy has only in-frame clones and leaves some out. The table includes fewer than 550,000 clones, 60% to 80% detected once. Sequenced material: PBMCs. These receptors were collected from a woman between 35 and 50 years old in good health. Some clones in this sample may be carry-over from other donors' samples. The CDR3 runs from the conserved cysteine through the conserved F or W. Fields, in order: J gene, V gene, D gene, clone size, CDR3 protein, CDR3 DNA. A D gene is named only where the DNA matches it firmly. Some rows have no size entry. The others give once, few or many, or a class for an expanded clone.

TRBJ1-2	TRBV7-9	NA	few	CASSQGSHYGYTF	TGTGCCAGCAGCCAGGGGTCTCACTATGGCTACACCTTC
TRBJ2-3	TRBV6-1	TRBD2	NA	CASVAGDRRTDTQYF	TGTGCCAGCGTAGCGGGAGATCGTCGCACAGATACGCAGTATTTT
TRBJ2-7	TRBV6-6	NA	few	CASSYSRVAEAYEQYF	TGTGCCAGCAGTTACTCGAGGGTAGCGGAGGCCTACGAGCAGTACTTC
TRBJ2-7	TRBV7-8	NA	NA	CASSLGLAPLEQYF	TGTGCCAGCAGCTTAGGCCTAGCCCCCCTCGAGCAGTACTTC
TRBJ2-1	TRBV2	TRBD2	NA	CASSEFAGRDEQFF	TGTGCCAGCAGTGAATTCGCAGGGAGGGACGAGCAGTTCTTC
TRBJ2-7	TRBV6-5	NA	NA	CASSYSRGASYEQYF	TGTGCCAGCAGTTACTCGAGAGGGGCGAGCTACGAGCAGTACTTC
TRBJ2-2	TRBV7-3	NA	NA	CASSPSQGVGELFF	TGTGCCAGCAGCCCATCTCAAGGGGTCGGGGAGCTGTTTTTT
TRBJ1-1	TRBV4-1	NA	NA	CASSQVGGLNTEAFF	TGCGCCAGCAGCCAAGTTGGCGGCCTGAACACTGAAGCTTTCTTT
TRBJ1-3	TRBV9	NA	NA	CASSVGVANSGNTIYF	TGTGCCAGCAGCGTAGGGGTGGCTAACTCTGGAAACACCATATATTTT
TRBJ2-5	TRBV14	TRBD2	NA	CASSQGRGRAPEQETQYF	TGTGCCAGCAGCCAAGGTCGAGGGAGGGCCCCCGAACAAGAGACCCAGTACTTC
TRBJ2-7	TRBV5-1	NA	many	CASSLAGDPYEQYF	TGCGCCAGCAGCTTGGCGGGAGATCCCTACGAGCAGTACTTC
TRBJ2-3	TRBV5-1	NA	once	CASSPPVGTYTDTQYF	TGCGCCAGCAGCCCCCCGGTGGGAACTTACACAGATACGCAGTATTTT
TRBJ2-7	TRBV5-5	NA	many	CASSRDRNSYEQYF	TGTGCCAGCAGCCGGGACCGTAACTCCTACGAGCAGTACTTC
TRBJ1-3	TRBV7-6	NA	NA	CASSPGNSGNTIYF	TGTGCCAGCAGTCCAGGGAACTCTGGAAACACCATATATTTT
TRBJ2-2	TRBV6-1	TRBD1	NA	CASSEGTGNTGELFF	TGTGCCAGCAGTGAAGGGACAGGGAACACCGGGGAGCTGTTTTTT
TRBJ1-4	TRBV19	TRBD1	NA	CASTPSPATGVEKLFF	TGTGCCAGTACCCCCTCCCCCGCGACAGGGGTGGAAAAACTGTTTTTT
TRBJ2-2	TRBV30	NA	NA	CAWSSSFTGELFF	TGTGCCTGGAGCTCATCGTTCACCGGGGAGCTGTTTTTT
TRBJ2-7	TRBV7-2	TRBD2	few	CASSPRGGQSEQYF	TGTGCCAGCAGCCCCCGGGGGGGGCAGAGCGAGCAGTACTTC
TRBJ2-5	TRBV11-2	NA	NA	CASSPTPTGTVLEETQYF	TGTGCCAGCAGTCCGACGCCCACCGGGACGGTCCTTGAGGAGACCCAGTACTTC
TRBJ2-7	TRBV2	NA	NA	CASSASSSQIRQYF	TGTGCCAGCAGTGCATCTTCTTCCCAGATCCGGCAGTACTTC
TRBJ2-7	TRBV6-1	NA	NA	CASSETGKSEQYF	TGTGCCAGCAGTGAAACAGGGAAAAGCGAGCAGTACTTC
TRBJ2-2	TRBV5-6	NA	NA	CASSLVRDGVAGELFF	TGTGCCAGCAGCTTGGTCCGGGACGGGGTCGCCGGGGAGCTGTTTTTT
TRBJ2-7	TRBV4-1	NA	once	CASSQEFPGESYEQYF	TGCGCCAGCAGCCAAGAGTTTCCGGGAGAAAGCTACGAGCAGTACTTC
TRBJ1-1	TRBV5-1	NA	NA	CASSYNTGRNTEAFF	TGCGCCAGCAGCTACAACACAGGGAGGAACACTGAAGCTTTCTTT